This entry features one TCR beta chain sequence. This clonotype was recorded at least ten times. Its recognized antigen is unknown. The input lacks base qualities; no much larger clone sits a single base away. This entry is derived from a study of breast tumors, draining lymph nodes, adjacent tissues (dated by TCRdb to between 2015 and 2016). About the investigation overall: In breast cancer patients, the study compared the TCR beta repertoires of tumor, adjacent nontumor tissue and axillary lymph nodes. In human breast cancer, the study set out to evaluate how tumor, surrounding tissue and draining lymph node repertoires relate to one another and whether T cells may move between these sites. The paper's findings and limits, for the study overall: The conclusion that tumor T cells originate in lymph nodes was framed as consistent with a hypothesis rather than directly demonstrated. Tumor T-cell repertoires showed less diversity than lymph node repertoires and more diversity than nontumor tissue repertoires, and tumor T-cell repertoires showed preferential V and J gene usage. The data were considered consistent with most tumor T cells being derived from the lymph node and subsequently expanding within tumor tissue. Tumor and nontumor tissue repertoires were significantly more similar in luminal-like than in basal-like breast cancer.

The germline V gene yields SGHRS for CDR1 and YFSETQ for CDR2. Taken from cysteine to phenylalanine, the CDR3 has 16 residues. Only the CDR3 region is kept as DNA, spanning 48 bases read in frame from base 1. The trim is 0 bases for V and 0 bases for J, with a gap of 10 bases between the germline ends. This sample was sequenced with an Illumina HiSeq 2000. TCR beta chain libraries were generated by multiplex PCR amplification. The amplified TCR beta chain products were analyzed by high-throughput sequencing. TCRdb reprocessing: public reads trimmed at Q25 with fastp, clones called with MiXCR, in-frame beta chains kept. Rows with one shared CDR3 protein collapse into an entry with the most common genes and DNA. For this sample there are some 65,000 distinct CDR3 sequences; around two fifths appear just once. Of the sample, about 8% falls within the top ten clones.

The sample comprised breast tumor tissue. This TCR derives from a female donor with breast cancer. Some clones in this sample may be carry-over from other donors' samples. The chain employs TRBV5-1 and TRBJ1-3, and the D gene may be TRBD1, 5 bases matching. This receptor has the CDR3 CASSLDGGHSGNTIYF. The DNA sequence follows: TGCGCCAGCAGCTTGGATGGCGGACACTCTGGAAACACCATATATTTT.